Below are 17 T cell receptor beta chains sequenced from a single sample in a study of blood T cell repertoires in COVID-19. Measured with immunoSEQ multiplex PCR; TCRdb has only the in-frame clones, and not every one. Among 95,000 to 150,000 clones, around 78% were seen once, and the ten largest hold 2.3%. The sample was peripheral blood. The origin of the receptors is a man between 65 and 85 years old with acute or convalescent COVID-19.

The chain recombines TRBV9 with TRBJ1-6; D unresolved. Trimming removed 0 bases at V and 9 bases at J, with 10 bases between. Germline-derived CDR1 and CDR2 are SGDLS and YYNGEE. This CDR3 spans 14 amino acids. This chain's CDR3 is CASSVEGEGSPLHF. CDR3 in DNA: TGTGCCAGCAGCGTAGAGGGTGAGGGTTCACCCCTCCACTTT.

The CDR3 DNA reads as TGTGCCAGCAGCGCGACTTCGGGACAGTACAATGAGCAGTTCTTC. It codes for CASSATSGQYNEQFF. The chain employs TRBV9 and TRBJ2-1; TRBD1 agrees at 7 bases. The CDR3 loop spans 15 amino acids. J gave up 4 bases and V 3 bases, and 7 bases lay outside the gene matches. The V gene's germline CDR1 is SGDLS and CDR2 YYNGEE.

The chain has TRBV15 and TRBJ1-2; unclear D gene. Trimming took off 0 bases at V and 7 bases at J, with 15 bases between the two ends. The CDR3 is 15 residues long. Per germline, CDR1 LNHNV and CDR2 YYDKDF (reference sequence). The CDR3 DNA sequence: TGTGCCACCAGCAGAGATCTCTGGTGGGAGGTTGGCTACACCTTC. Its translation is CATSRDLWWEVGYTF.

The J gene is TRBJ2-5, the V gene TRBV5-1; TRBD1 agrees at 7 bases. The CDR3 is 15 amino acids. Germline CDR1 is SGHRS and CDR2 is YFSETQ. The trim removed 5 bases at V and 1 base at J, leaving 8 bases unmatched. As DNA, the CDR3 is TGCGCCAGCAGGTCGACAGGGAAGGGCCAAGAGACCCAGTACTTC. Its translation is CASRSTGKGQETQYF.

The CDR3 DNA is TGTGCCAGCAGCTTAGCTGGCCTCCTGCGGGAAGGCTACACCTTC. Translation: CASSLAGLLREGYTF. The rearrangement links TRBV11-3 to TRBJ1-2; no definite D call. The CDR3 length is 15 residues. V gave up 1 base and J gave up 8 bases, with 17 bases separating them. The germline V gene has CDR1 SGHNT and CDR2 YENEEA.

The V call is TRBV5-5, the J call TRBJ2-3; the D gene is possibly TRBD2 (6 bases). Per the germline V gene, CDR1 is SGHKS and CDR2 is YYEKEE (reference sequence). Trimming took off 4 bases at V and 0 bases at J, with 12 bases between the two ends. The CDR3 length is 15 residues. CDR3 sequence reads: CASSQGLSSTDTQYF. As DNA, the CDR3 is TGTGCCAGCAGCCAAGGACTATCTAGCACAGATACGCAGTATTTT.

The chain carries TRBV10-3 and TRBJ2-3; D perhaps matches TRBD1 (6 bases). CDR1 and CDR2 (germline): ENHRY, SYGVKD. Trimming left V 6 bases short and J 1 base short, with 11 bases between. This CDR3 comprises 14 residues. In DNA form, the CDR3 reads TGTGCCATCAGCCAGGGGCCAGGCACAGATACGCAGTATTTT. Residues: CAISQGPGTDTQYF.

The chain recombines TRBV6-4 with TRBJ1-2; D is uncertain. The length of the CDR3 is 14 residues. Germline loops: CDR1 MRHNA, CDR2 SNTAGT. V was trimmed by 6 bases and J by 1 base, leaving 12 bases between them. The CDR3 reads CASSADWGNYGYTF. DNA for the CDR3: TGTGCCAGCAGCGCGGACTGGGGTAACTATGGCTACACCTTC.

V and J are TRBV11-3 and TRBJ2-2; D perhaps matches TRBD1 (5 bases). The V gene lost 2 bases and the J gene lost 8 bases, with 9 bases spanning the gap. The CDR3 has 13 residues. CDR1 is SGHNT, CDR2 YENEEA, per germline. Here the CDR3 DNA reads TGTGCCAGCAGCTTAAGATGGACAGGGGAGCTGTTTTTT. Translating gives CASSLRWTGELFF.

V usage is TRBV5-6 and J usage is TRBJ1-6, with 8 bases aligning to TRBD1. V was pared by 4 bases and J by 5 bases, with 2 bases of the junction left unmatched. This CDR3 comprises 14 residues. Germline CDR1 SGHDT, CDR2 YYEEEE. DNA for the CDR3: TGTGCCAGCAGCATGACAGGGGATAATTCACCCCTCCACTTT. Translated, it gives CASSMTGDNSPLHF.

CDR3 sequence reads: CASSQSGGITDTQYF. The CDR3 DNA follows: TGTGCCAGCAGCCAGAGCGGGGGTATCACAGATACGCAGTATTTT. This rearrangement joins TRBV5-4 to TRBJ2-3; TRBD2 matches at 8 bases. Unmatched junction bases numbered 6, after V lost 4 bases and J lost 2 bases. Germline-derived CDR1 and CDR2 are SGHNT and YYREEE (reference sequence). This CDR3 is 15 amino acids long.

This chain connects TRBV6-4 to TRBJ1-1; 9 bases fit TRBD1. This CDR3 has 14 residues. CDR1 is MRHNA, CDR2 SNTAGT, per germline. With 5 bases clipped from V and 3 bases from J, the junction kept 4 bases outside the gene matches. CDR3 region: CASSYRQGDTEAFF. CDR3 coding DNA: TGTGCCAGCAGTTATAGACAGGGGGACACTGAAGCTTTCTTT.

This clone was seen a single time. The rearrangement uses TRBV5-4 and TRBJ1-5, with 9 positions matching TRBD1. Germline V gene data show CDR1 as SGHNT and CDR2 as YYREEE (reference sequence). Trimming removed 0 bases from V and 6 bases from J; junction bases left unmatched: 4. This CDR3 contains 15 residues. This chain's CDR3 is CASSLGGQGSQPQHF. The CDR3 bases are TGTGCCAGCAGCTTGGGGGGACAGGGAAGTCAGCCCCAGCATTTT.

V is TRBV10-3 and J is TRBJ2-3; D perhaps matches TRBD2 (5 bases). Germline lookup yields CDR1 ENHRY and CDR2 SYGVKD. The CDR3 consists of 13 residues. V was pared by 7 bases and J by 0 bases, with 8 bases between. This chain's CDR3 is CAIMGGSTDTQYF. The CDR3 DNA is TGTGCCATCATGGGCGGGAGCACAGATACGCAGTATTTT.

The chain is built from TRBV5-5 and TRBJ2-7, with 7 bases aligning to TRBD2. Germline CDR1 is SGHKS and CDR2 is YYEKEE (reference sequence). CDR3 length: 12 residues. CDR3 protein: CVSQRDSYEQYF. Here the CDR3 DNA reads TGTGTCTCCCAGCGGGACTCCTACGAGCAGTACTTC.

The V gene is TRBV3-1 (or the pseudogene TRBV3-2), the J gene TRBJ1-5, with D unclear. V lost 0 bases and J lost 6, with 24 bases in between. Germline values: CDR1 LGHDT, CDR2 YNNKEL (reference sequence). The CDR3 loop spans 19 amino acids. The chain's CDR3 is CASSQDRIGRVVSGQPQHF. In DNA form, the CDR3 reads TGTGCCAGCAGCCAAGATCGGATAGGGAGGGTTGTTTCAGGTCAGCCCCAGCATTTT.

The CDR3 reads CASASRGGTEAFF. CDR3 nucleotides: TGCGCCAGCGCCTCCCGGGGGGGCACTGAAGCTTTCTTT. V and J are TRBV4-3 and TRBJ1-1, with a weak D call TRBD1 (5 bases). V lost 8 bases and J lost 4, with 14 bases in between. CDR1 and CDR2 (germline): LGHNA, YSLEER. CDR3 size: 13 residues.